This T cell receptor beta chain was recorded in a study of blood T cell repertoires in COVID-19. Study at large: The cDNA or gDNA used as material had been derived from T cells, B-cell-depleted T cells, or PBMCs.

Germline CDR1 is MRHNA and CDR2 is SNTAGT. This CDR3 comprises 15 residues. With 8 bases clipped from V and 3 bases from J, the junction kept 8 bases outside the gene matches. Original processing notes: The assay estimated nucleated cells by amplifying reference gene primers. The table came from immunoSEQ multiplex PCR; TCRdb's copy has only in-frame clones and leaves some out. Clone size and the V and J calls come from that table; the DNA yielded D and trimming. Of 100,000 to 130,000 clones listed, around 90% are singletons. The receptor was derived from a human donor in a cohort sampled during active COVID-19. This chain links TRBV6-4 with TRBJ1-1; 11 bases line up with TRBD1. The sample was peripheral blood. This chain's CDR3 is CASRGQGASDTEAFF. CDR3 bases: TGTGCCAGCCGCGGACAGGGGGCATCGGACACTGAAGCTTTCTTT.